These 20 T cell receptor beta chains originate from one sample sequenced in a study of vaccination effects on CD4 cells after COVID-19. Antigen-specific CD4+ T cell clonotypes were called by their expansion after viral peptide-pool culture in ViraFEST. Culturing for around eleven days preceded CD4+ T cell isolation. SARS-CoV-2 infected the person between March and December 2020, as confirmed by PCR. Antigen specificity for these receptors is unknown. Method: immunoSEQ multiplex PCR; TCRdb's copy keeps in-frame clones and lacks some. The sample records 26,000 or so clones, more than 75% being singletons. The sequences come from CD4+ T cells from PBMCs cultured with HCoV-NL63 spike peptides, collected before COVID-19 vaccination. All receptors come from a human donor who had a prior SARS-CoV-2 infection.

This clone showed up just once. This CDR3 is CASSELTGELFF. The CDR3 coding sequence is TGTGCCAGCAGCGAGTTAACCGGGGAGCTGTTTTTT. The V and J genes are TRBV5-4 and TRBJ2-2; no reliable D call. CDR3 length: 12 residues. The V gene lost 4 bases and the J gene lost 5 bases, with 6 bases spanning the gap. Germline V gene lookup returns CDR1 SGHNT and CDR2 YYREEE (reference sequence).

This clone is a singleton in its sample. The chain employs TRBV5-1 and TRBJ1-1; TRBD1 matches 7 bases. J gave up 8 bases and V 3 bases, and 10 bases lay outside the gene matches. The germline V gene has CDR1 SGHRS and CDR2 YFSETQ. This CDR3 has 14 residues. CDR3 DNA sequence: TGCGCCAGCAGCTACGGGACAGCGAGTAGGGAAGCTTTCTTT. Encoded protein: CASSYGTASREAFF. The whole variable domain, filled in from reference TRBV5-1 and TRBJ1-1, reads KAGVTQTPRYLIKTRGQQVTLSCSPISGHRSVSWYQQTPGQGLQFLFEYFSETQRNKGNFPGRFSGRQFSNSRSEMNVSTLELGDSALYLCASSYGTASREAFFGQGTRLTVV.

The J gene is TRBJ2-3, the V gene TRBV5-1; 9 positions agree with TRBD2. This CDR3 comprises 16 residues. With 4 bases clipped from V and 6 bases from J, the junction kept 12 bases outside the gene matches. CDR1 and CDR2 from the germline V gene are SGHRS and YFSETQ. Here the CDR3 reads CASSEVAGDPQDTQYF. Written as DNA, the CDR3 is TGCGCCAGCAGCGAAGTAGCGGGGGACCCTCAGGATACGCAGTATTTT.

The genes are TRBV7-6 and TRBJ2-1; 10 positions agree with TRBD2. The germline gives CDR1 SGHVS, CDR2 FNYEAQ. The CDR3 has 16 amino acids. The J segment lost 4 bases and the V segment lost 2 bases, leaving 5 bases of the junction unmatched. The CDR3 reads CASSLYGAGGYNEQFF. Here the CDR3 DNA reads TGTGCCAGCAGCTTATATGGAGCGGGAGGGTACAATGAGCAGTTCTTC.

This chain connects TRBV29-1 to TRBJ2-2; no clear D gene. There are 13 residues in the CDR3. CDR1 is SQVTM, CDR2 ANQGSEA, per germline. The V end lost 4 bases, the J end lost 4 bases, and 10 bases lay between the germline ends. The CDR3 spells CSVGWAFTGELFF. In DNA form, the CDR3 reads TGCAGCGTTGGTTGGGCGTTCACCGGGGAGCTGTTTTTT.

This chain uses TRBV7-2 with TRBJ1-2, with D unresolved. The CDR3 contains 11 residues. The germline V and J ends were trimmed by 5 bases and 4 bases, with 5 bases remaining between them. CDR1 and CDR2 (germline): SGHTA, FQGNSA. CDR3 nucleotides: TGTGCCAGCAGCCCTGCCTATGGCTACACCTTC. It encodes CASSPAYGYTF.

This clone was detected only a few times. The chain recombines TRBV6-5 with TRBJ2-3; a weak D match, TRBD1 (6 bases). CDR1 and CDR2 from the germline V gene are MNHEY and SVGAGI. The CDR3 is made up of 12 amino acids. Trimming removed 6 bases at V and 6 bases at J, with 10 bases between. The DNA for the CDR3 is TGTGCCAGCAGGGACAGCCGGGATACGCAGTATTTT. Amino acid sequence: CASRDSRDTQYF.

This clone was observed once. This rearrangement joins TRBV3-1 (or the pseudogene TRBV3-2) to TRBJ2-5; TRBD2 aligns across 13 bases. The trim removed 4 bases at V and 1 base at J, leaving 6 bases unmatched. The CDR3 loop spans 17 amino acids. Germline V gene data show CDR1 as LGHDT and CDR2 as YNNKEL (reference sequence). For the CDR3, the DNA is TGTGCCAGCAGCCCCACTAGCGGGAGGGCCTCCCAAGAGACCCAGTACTTC. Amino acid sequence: CASSPTSGRASQETQYF.

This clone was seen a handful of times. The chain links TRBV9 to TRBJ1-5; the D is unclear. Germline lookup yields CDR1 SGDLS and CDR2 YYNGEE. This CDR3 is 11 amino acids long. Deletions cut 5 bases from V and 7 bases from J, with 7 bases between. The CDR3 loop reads CASSDGQPQHF. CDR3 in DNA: TGTGCCAGCAGTGATGGGCAGCCCCAGCATTTT.

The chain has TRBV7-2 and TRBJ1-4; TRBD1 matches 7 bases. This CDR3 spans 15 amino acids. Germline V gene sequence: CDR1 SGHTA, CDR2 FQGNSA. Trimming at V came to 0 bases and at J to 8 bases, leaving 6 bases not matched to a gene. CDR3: CASSLAGSGGEKLFF. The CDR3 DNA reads TGTGCCAGCAGCTTAGCGGGTTCAGGGGGAGAAAAACTGTTTTTT. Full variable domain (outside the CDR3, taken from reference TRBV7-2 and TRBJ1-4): GAGVSQSPSNKVTEKGKDVELRCDPISGHTALYWYRQSLGQGLEFLIYFQGNSAPDKSGLPSDRFSAERTGGSVSTLTIQRTQQEDSAVYLCASSLAGSGGEKLFFGSGTQLSVL.

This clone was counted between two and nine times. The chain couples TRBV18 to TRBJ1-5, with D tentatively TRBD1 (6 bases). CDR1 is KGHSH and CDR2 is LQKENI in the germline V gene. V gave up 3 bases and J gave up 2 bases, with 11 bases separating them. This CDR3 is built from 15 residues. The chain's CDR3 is CASSPATGGNQPQHF. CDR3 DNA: TGTGCCAGCTCACCGGCGACAGGCGGCAATCAGCCCCAGCATTTT.

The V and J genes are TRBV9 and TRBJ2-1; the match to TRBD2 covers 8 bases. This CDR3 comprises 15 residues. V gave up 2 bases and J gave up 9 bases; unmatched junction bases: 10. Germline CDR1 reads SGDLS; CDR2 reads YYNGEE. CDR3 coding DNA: TGTGCCAGCAGCGTTAGCGGGATTATGGTGGGTGAGCAGTTCTTC. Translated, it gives CASSVSGIMVGEQFF.

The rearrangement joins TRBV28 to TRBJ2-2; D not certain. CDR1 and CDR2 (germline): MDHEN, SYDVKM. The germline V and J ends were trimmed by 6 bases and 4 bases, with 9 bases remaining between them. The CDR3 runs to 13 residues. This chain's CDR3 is CASRFGVTGELFF. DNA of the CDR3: TGTGCCAGCAGGTTTGGGGTCACCGGGGAGCTGTTTTTT.

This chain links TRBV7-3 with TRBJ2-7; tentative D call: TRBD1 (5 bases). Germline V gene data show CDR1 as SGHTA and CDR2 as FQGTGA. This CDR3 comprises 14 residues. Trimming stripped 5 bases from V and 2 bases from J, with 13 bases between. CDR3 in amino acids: CASSQAGNAYEQYF. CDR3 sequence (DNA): TGTGCCAGCAGCCAAGCAGGGAATGCCTACGAGCAGTACTTC.

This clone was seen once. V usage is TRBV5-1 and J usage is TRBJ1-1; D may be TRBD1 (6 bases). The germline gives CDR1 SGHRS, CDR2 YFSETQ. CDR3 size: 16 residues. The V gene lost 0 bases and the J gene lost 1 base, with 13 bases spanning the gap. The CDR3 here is CASSLVAGEGNTEAFF. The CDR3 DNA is TGCGCCAGCAGCTTGGTCGCAGGGGAAGGGAACACTGAAGCTTTCTTT.

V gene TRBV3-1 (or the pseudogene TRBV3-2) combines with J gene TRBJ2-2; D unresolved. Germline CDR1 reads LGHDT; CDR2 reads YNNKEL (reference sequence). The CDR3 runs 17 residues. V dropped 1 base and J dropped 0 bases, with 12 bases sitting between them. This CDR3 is CASSQVYKFANTGELFF. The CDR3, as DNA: TGTGCCAGCAGCCAAGTTTATAAGTTCGCGAACACCGGGGAGCTGTTTTTT.

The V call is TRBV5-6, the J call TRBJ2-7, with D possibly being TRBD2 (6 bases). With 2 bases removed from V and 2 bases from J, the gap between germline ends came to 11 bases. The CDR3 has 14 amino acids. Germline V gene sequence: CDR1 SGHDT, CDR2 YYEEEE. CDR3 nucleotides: TGTGCCAGCAGCTTAGGAGGGGCTCCCTACGAGCAGTACTTC. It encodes CASSLGGAPYEQYF.

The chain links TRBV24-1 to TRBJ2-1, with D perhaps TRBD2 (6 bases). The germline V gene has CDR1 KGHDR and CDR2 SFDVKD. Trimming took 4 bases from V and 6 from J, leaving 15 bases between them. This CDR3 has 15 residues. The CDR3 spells CATSDPGGPGNEQFF. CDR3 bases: TGTGCCACCAGTGACCCCGGAGGGCCCGGCAATGAGCAGTTCTTC.

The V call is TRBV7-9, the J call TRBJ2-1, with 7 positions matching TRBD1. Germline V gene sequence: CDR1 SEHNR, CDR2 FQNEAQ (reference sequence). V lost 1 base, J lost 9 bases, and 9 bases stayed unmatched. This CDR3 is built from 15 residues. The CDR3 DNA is TGTGCCAGCAGCTTAGATCGCGGACAGGCGAGTGAGCAGTTCTTC. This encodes CASSLDRGQASEQFF.

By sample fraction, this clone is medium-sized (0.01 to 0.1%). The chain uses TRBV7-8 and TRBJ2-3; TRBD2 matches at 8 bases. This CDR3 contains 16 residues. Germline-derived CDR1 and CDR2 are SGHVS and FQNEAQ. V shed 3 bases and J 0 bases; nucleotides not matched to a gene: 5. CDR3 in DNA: TGTGCCAGCAGCTTCGGACTAGCAATAAGCACAGATACGCAGTATTTT. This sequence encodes CASSFGLAISTDTQYF.